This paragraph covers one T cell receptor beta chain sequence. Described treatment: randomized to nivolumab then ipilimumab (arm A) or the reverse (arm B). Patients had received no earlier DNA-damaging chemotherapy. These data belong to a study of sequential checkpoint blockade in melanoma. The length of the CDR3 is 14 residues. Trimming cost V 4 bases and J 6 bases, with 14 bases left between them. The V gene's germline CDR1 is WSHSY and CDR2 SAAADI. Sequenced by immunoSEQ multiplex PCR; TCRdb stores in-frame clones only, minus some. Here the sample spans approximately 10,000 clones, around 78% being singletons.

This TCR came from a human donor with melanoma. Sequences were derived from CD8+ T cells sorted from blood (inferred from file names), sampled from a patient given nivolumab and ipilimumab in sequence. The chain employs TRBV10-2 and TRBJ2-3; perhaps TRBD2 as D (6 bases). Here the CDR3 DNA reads TGCGCCAGCAGTGGACTAGGAGGAGGGGATACGCAGTATTTT. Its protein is CASSGLGGGDTQYF.